This TCR beta chain was captured in a study of CD8+ T cells in alopecia areata. Across the whole study: The drug, oral tofacitinib, was given to treated patients at 5 to 10 mg twice daily.

Treatment reported: oral pan-JAK inhibitor, 5-10 mg twice daily. Sorting of PBMCs yielded the CD4+ and CD8+ T cells. Reverse transcription of extracted RNA yielded cDNA, which provided the sequencing template. Repertoires were generated with immunoSEQ multiplex PCR, while TCRdb's copy carries only in-frame clones and drops some. The sample lists some 190,000 clones; under 80% were seen once. Looked up from germline, CDR1 is LGHNA and CDR2 is YSLEER. The CDR3 runs to 16 residues. V lost 3 bases and J lost 3; bases outside the gene matches: 6. The source material was CD4+ T cells sorted from blood, sampled around week 49, from a patient treated with tofacitinib. The V and J genes are TRBV4-3 and TRBJ2-1; 9 bases match TRBD2. This receptor was obtained from a human donor with alopecia areata. CDR3 sequence: CASSQSAGGFYNEQFF. The DNA of the CDR3 is TGCGCCAGCAGCCAGAGCGCGGGGGGGTTCTACAATGAGCAGTTCTTC.